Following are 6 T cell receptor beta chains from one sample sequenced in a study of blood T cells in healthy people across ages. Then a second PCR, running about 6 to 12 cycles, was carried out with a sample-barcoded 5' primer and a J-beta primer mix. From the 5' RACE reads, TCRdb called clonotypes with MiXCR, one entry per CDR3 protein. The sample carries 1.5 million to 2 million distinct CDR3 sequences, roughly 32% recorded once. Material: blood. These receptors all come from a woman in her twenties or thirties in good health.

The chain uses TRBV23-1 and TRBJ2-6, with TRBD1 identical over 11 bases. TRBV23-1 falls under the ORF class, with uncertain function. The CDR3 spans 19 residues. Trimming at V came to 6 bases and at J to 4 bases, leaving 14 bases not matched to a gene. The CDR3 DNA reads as TGCGCCAGCAGAACGGGACAGGGGGTTGTCCCGGGGGGGGCCAACGTCCTGACTTTC. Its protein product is CASRTGQGVVPGGANVLTF.

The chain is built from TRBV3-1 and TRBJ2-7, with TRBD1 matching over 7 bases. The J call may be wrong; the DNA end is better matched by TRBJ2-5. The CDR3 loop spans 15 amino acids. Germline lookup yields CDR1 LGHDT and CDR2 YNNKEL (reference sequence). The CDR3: CASSRRDREGGTQYF. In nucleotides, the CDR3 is TGTGCCAGCAGCCGCCGGGACAGAGAAGGGGGGACCCAGTACTTC.

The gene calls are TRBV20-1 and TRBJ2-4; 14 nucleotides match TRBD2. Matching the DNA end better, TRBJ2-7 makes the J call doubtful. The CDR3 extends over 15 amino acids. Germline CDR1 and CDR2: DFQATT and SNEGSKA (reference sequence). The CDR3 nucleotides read TGCAGTGTTAGGCAGGGACTAGCGGGAGAGTACGAGCAGTACTTC. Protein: CSVRQGLAGEYEQYF.

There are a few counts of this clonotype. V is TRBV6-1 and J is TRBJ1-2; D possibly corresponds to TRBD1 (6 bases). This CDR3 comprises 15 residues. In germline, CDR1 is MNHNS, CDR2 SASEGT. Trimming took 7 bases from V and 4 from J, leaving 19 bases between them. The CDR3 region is CASTPGGVQGYGYTF. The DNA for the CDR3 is TGTGCCAGCACCCCGGGGGGAGTACAGGGCTATGGCTACACCTTC.

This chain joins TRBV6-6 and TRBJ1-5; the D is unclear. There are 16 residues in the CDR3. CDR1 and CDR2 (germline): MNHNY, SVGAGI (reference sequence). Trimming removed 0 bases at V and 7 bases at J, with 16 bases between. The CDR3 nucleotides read TGTGCCAGCAGTTACTCCCCAGGAACGGGAGAACAGCCCCAGCATTTT. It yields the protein CASSYSPGTGEQPQHF.

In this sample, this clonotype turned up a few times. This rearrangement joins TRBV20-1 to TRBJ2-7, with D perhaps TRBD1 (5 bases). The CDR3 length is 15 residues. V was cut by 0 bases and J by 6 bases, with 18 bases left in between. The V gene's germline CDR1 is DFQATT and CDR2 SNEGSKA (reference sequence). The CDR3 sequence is CSARDRVDRVSEQYF. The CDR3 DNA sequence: TGCAGTGCTAGAGACAGGGTTGATCGGGTCTCCGAGCAGTACTTC.